Listed below are T cell receptor beta chains from one sample, sequenced in a study of a mutant IDH1 vaccine in newly diagnosed glioma. Some clones are missing from TCRdb's copy, which holds only in-frame ones; the method was immunoSEQ multiplex PCR. The sample carries 52,000 or so clones, 82% recorded once. Their cognate antigens are unknown. Sequencing used PBMCs, obtained from a glioma patient whose treatment included an IDH1 peptide vaccine. These TCRs come from a woman aged 18-29 years with glioma. Some clones in this sample may be carry-over from other donors' samples. The CDR3 runs from the conserved cysteine through the conserved F or W.

V: TRBV7-8
J: TRBJ2-5
CDR3: CASSLSRETQYF

V: TRBV25-1
J: TRBJ2-5
CDR3: CASSEGQGGETQYF

V: TRBV7-9
J: TRBJ1-2
CDR3: CASSFPLRGFYGYTF

V: TRBV7-9
J: TRBJ1-1
CDR3: CASRGNTEAFF

V: TRBV5-1
J: TRBJ1-1
CDR3: CASSLAGTGGGSAEAFF

V: TRBV4-1
J: TRBJ2-3
CDR3: CASSLRDRGVSQYF

V: TRBV14
J: TRBJ2-5
CDR3: CASSQVGRLDETQYF

V: TRBV10-3
J: TRBJ2-1
CDR3: CAIMKMDTQYNEQFF

V: TRBV10-3
J: TRBJ2-1
CDR3: CAITRGVYNEQFF

V: TRBV5-6
J: TRBJ1-5
CDR3: CASSSEGGGKVSQHF

V: TRBV5-6
J: TRBJ1-2
CDR3: CASSLGGGYGYTF

V: TRBV11-3
J: TRBJ2-6
CDR3: CASSLGASGANVLTF

V: TRBV11-1
J: TRBJ2-3
CDR3: CASRAGGVSDTQYF

V: TRBV11-2
J: TRBJ2-3
CDR3: CASSRTSGGTTDTQYF

V: TRBV7-2
J: TRBJ1-1
CDR3: CASSPSMGNTEAFF

V: TRBV19
J: TRBJ2-5
CDR3: CASSPGVTETQYF

V: TRBV23-1
J: TRBJ1-3
CDR3: CASTLIGPGRSSGNTIYF

V: TRBV5-4
J: TRBJ1-1
CDR3: CASSPRPSGEAFF

V: TRBV19
J: TRBJ1-4
CDR3: CASSTGTGLTNEKLFF

V: TRBV11-2
J: TRBJ2-5
CDR3: CASSLDLPRGETQYF

V: TRBV19
J: TRBJ1-2
CDR3: CASSAEPGQGVDGYTF

V: TRBV6-5
J: TRBJ1-6
CDR3: CASSYSNNSPLHF

V: TRBV15
J: TRBJ2-3
CDR3: CATSGSAFTGTGVLSTDTQYF

V: TRBV19
J: TRBJ1-5
CDR3: CASSIRDRNNQPQHF

V: TRBV30
J: TRBJ2-7
CDR3: CACHISRDRGYEQYF

V: TRBV7-2
J: TRBJ1-2
CDR3: CASSDLMWTVNYGYTF

V: TRBV19
J: TRBJ2-7
CDR3: CASSGGRGYTYEQYF

V: TRBV21-1
J: TRBJ2-3
CDR3: CASSSRQALFTDTQYF

V: TRBV15
J: TRBJ1-2
CDR3: CATSRDGSRGAGYTF

V: TRBV5-8
J: TRBJ2-2
CDR3: CASSPGDGRTGELFF

V: TRBV30
J: TRBJ1-3
CDR3: CAWSSGGGGNTIYF

V: TRBV30
J: TRBJ2-1
CDR3: CASNEQFF

V: TRBV29-1
J: TRBJ2-1
CDR3: CSVEGRSSASSYNEQFF

V: TRBV5-1
J: TRBJ1-4
CDR3: CASSLEGVREKLFF

V: TRBV19
J: TRBJ2-1
CDR3: CASRAGTGMWNEQFF

V: TRBV2
J: TRBJ2-1
CDR3: CATGPNEQFF

V: TRBV7-6
J: TRBJ2-7
CDR3: CASSLAAGAEEQYF

V: TRBV5-4
J: TRBJ1-5
CDR3: CASSGDGGQPQHF

V: TRBV20-1
J: TRBJ2-7
CDR3: CSARDAYEQYF

V: TRBV5-4
J: TRBJ2-7
CDR3: CASSISGGAYEQYF

V: TRBV7-2
J: TRBJ1-6
CDR3: CASSVPFGISPLHF

V: TRBV5-1
J: TRBJ1-1
CDR3: CASSPLAVFDSTEAFF

V: TRBV27
J: TRBJ1-5
CDR3: CASSPQQGGNQPQHF

V: TRBV7-2
J: TRBJ2-3
CDR3: CASSSTQYTQYF

V: TRBV19
J: TRBJ2-1
CDR3: CASQRLFGDNEQFF

V: TRBV6-6
J: TRBJ1-2
CDR3: CASSLNRDGYGYTF

V: TRBV18
J: TRBJ1-4
CDR3: CASSIRAGDEKLFF

V: TRBV5-4
J: TRBJ2-5
CDR3: CASSPGDRGLQETQYF

V: TRBV2
J: TRBJ1-5
CDR3: CASSVDVGPQHF

V: TRBV5-4
J: TRBJ1-1
CDR3: CASSGGQGRTEAFF

V: TRBV21-1
J: TRBJ2-7
CDR3: CASNPYEQYF

V: TRBV25-1
J: TRBJ2-7
CDR3: CASSELRQGATEQYF

V: TRBV2
J: TRBJ2-2
CDR3: CASSLLQNTGELFF

V: TRBV5-4
J: TRBJ1-3
CDR3: CASSKPELGTSGNTIYF

V: TRBV5-6
J: TRBJ2-4
CDR3: CASSHTGSKNIQYF